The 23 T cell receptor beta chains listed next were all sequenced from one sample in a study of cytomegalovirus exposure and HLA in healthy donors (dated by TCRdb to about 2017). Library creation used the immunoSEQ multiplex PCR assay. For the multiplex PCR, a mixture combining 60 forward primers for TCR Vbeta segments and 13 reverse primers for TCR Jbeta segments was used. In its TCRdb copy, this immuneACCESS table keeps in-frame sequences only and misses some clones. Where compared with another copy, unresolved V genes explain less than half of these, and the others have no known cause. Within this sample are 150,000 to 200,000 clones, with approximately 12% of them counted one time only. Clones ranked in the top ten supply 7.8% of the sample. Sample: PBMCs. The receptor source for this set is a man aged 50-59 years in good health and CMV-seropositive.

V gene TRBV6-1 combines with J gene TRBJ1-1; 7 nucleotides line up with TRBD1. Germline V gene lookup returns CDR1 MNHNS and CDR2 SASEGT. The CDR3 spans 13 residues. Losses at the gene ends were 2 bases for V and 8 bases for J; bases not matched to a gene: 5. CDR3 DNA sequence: TGTGCCAGCAGTGAATTAAGGGGGCGAGAAGCTTTCTTT. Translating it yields CASSELRGREAFF.

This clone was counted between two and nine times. The CDR3 sequence: CASSTQSGLWGETQYF. The CDR3 DNA follows: TGTGCCAGTAGTACACAATCCGGACTATGGGGAGAGACCCAGTACTTC. V is TRBV19 and J is TRBJ2-5; D possibly corresponds to TRBD2 (6 bases). The CDR3 spans 16 residues. Germline CDR1 reads LNHDA; CDR2 reads SQIVND (reference sequence). V lost 4 bases and J lost 4, with 19 bases in between.

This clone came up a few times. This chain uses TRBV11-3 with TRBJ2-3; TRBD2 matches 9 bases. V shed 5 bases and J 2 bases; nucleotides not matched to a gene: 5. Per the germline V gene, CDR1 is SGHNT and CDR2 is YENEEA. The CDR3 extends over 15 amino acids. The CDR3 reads CASSTRLAATDTQYF. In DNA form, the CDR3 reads TGTGCCAGCAGCACACGACTAGCGGCCACAGATACGCAGTATTTT.

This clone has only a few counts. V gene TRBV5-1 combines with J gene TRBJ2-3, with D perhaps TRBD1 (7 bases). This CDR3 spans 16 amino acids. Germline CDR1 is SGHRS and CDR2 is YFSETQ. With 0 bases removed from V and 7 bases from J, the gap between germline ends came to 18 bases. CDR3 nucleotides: TGCGCCAGCAGCTTGGTCCAGGGGGGACGTTTGAATACGCAGTATTTT. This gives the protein CASSLVQGGRLNTQYF.

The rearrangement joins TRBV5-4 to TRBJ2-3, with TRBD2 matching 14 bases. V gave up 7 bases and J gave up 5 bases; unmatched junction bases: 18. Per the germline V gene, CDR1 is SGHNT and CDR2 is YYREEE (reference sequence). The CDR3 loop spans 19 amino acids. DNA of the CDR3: TGTGCCAGCGAACCGACTAGCGGGGGGGCCCGTTGGGTTGGAGATACGCAGTATTTT. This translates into CASEPTSGGARWVGDTQYF.

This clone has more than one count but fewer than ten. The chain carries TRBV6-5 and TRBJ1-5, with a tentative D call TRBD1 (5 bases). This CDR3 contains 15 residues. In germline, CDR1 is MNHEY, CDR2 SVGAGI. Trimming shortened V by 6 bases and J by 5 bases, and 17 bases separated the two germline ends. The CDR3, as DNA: TGTGCCAGCAGATCTGGGGCCCTTGGGGATCAGCCCCAGCATTTT. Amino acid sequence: CASRSGALGDQPQHF.

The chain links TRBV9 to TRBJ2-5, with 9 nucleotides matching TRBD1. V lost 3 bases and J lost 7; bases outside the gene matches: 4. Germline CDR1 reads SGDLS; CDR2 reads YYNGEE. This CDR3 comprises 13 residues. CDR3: CASSAQTGGTQYF. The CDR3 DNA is TGTGCCAGCAGCGCCCAGACAGGGGGGACCCAGTACTTC.

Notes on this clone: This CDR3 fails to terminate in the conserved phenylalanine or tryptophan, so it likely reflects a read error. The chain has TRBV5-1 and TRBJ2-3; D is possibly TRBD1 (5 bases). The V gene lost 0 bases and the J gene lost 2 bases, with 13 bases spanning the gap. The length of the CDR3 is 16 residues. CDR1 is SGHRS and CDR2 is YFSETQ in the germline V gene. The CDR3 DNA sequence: TGCGCCAGCAGCTTGGGACAGTCGAGGTACACAGATACGCAGTATGTT. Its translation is CASSLGQSRYTDTQYV.

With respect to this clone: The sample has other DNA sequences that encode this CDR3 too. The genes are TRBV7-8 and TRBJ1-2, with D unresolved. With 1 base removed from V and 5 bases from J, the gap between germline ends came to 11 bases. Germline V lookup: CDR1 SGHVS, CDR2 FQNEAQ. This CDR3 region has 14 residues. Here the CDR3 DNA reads TGTGCCAGCAGCTTAGAAGGTCAGGCGTATGGCTACACCTTC. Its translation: CASSLEGQAYGYTF.

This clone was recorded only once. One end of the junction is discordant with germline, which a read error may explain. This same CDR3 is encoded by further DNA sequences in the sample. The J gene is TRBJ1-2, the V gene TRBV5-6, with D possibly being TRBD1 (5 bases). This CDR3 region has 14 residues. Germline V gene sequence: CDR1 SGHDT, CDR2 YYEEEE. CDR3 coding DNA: TGTGCCAGCAGCTTTGGGTCTACAGGATATGGCTACACCTTT. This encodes CASSFGSTGYGYTF.

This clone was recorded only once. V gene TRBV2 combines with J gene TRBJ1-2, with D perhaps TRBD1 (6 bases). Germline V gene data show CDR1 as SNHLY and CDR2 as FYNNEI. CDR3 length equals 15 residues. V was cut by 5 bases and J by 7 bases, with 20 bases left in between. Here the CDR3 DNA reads TGTGCCAGCAGTACCCGGGACACTTGGTCGGGTGGCTACACCTTC. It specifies CASSTRDTWSGGYTF.

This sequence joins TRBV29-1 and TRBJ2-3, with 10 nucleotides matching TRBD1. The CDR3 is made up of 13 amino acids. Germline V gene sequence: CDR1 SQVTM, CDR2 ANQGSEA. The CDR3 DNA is TGCAGTTCACCGGGACAGGGGACAGATACGCAGTATTTT. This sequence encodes CSSPGQGTDTQYF.

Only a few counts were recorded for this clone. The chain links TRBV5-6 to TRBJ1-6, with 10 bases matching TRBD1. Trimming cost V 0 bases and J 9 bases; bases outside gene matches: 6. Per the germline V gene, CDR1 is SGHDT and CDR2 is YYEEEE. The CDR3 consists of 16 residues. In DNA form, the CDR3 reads TGTGCCAGCAGCTTGGGGACAGGGGGACCGAGTTCACCCCTCCACTTT. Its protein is CASSLGTGGPSSPLHF.

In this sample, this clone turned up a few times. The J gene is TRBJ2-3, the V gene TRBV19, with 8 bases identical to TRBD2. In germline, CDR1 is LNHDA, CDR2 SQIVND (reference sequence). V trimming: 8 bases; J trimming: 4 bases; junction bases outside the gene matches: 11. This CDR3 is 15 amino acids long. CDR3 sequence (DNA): TGTGCCAGTGGGGAGCGGGGGAGGAGTTCAGATACGCAGTATTTT. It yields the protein CASGERGRSSDTQYF.

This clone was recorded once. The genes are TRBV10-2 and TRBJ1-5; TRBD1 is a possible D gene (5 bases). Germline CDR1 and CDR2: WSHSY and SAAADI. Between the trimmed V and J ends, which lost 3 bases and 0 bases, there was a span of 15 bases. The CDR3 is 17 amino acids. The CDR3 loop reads CASSENPGTVSNQPQHF. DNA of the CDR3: TGCGCCAGCAGTGAAAACCCCGGGACTGTTAGCAATCAGCCCCAGCATTTT.

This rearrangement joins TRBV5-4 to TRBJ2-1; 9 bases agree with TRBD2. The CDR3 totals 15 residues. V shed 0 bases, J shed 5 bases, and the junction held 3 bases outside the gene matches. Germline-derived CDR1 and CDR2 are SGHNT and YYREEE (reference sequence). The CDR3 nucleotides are TGTGCCAGCAGCTTGGAAGCGGGGGGTAACAATGAGCAGTTCTTC. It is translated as CASSLEAGGNNEQFF.

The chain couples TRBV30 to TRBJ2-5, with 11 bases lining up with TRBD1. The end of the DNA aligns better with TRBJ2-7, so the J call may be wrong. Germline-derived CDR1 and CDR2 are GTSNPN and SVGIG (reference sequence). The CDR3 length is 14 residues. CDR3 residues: CAQSGTGGSYEQYF. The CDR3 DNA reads TGTGCCCAATCCGGGACAGGGGGGTCCTACGAGCAGTACTTC.

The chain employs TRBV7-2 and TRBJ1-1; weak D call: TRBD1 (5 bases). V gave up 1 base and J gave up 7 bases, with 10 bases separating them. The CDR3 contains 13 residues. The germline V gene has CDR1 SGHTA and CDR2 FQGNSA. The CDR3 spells CASSLDRGSEAFF. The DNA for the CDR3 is TGTGCCAGCAGCTTAGATAGGGGTAGTGAAGCTTTCTTT. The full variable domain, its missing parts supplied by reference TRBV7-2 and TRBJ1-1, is GAGVSQSPSNKVTEKGKDVELRCDPISGHTALYWYRQSLGQGLEFLIYFQGNSAPDKSGLPSDRFSAERTGGSVSTLTIQRTQQEDSAVYLCASSLDRGSEAFFGQGTRLTVV.

The CDR3 DNA follows: TGTGCCAGCAGCCGGCGGGGACTGAATCGCTCACCCCTCCACTTT. Encoded protein: CASSRRGLNRSPLHF. The chain combines TRBV5-6 with TRBJ1-6, with a possible D match to TRBD1 (5 bases). The CDR3 consists of 15 residues. The V end was cut by 4 bases, the J end by 10 bases, with 18 bases between. Looked up from germline, CDR1 is SGHDT and CDR2 is YYEEEE.

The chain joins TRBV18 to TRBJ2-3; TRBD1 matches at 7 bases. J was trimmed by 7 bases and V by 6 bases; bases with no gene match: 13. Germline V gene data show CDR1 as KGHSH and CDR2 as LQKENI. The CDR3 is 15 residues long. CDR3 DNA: TGTGCCAGCTCGGTGGACAGGCCGCAACTTCATACGCAGTATTTT. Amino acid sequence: CASSVDRPQLHTQYF.

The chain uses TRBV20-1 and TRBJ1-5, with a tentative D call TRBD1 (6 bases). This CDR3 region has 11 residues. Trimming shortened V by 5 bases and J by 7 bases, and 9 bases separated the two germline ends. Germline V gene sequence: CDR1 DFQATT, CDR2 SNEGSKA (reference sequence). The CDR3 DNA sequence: TGCAGTGCTCAGGGGATCCAGCCCCAGCATTTT. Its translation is CSAQGIQPQHF.

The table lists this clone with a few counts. The CDR3 DNA reads TGTGCCAGCAGCCAAGAGCTAGGGGCAATGAACATTCAGTACTTC. Translation: CASSQELGAMNIQYF. J is TRBJ2-4 and V is TRBV14; D is possibly TRBD1 (5 bases). This CDR3 comprises 15 residues. The V gene's germline CDR1 is SGHDN and CDR2 FVKESK. V was cut by 0 bases and J by 7 bases, with 13 bases left in between.

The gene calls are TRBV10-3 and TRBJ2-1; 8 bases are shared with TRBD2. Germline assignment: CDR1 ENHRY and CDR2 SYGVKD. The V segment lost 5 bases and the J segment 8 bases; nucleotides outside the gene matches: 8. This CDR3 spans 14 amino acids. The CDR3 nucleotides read TGTGCCATCAGTATCGGGGGGGGCAGAGATGAGCAGTTCTTC. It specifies CAISIGGGRDEQFF.